This entry features one T cell receptor beta chain sequence. Its antigen is currently unknown. The record originates from a study of blood T cells in healthy people across ages. Study conclusions and caveats: Versus aged donors, long-lived donors had higher diversity and more naive CD4+ cells.

The authors ran a second PCR of 7 to 11 cycles using a sample-barcoded 5' primer and a J-beta primer mix. A single record per CDR3 protein comes from TCRdb applying MiXCR to the 5' RACE reads. The repertoire has about 2 million distinct CDR3 sequences, roughly 50% of them found once; the top ten carry roughly 2%. The TCR was taken from a woman between 35 and 50 years old in good health. Material for sequencing was blood.

CDR3 residues: CSASPAGVSNQPQHF. DNA of the CDR3: TGCAGTGCTAGTCCTGCAGGTGTAAGCAATCAGCCCCAGCATTTT. The rearrangement uses TRBV20-1 and TRBJ1-5; the D is unclear. Per the germline V gene, CDR1 is DFQATT and CDR2 is SNEGSKA (reference sequence). The CDR3 sequence is 15 residues long. Trimming took 3 bases from V and 1 from J, leaving 13 bases between them.